These T cell receptor beta chains were read from a single sample in a study of regulatory T cells in long-lasting Graves disease. TCRdb recomputed calls from the multiplex PCR reads with MiXCR, one row per CDR3 protein. In the table there are just over 600,000 distinct CDR3 sequences, roughly 15% of which are singletons. In addition, the sample was reused for a study of T cells in Graves' hyperthyroidism and ophthalmopathy.

The starting material was peripheral blood mononuclear cells (PBMCs), obtained at new diagnosis, from a patient treated with antithyroid drugs. Source of these receptors: a woman aged 30 to 39 with Graves disease. The CDR3 runs from the conserved cysteine through the conserved F or W. The order of the fields is D gene, J gene, clone size, V gene, CDR3 protein, CDR3 DNA. A D gene is named only where the DNA matches it firmly. Clone size, where shown, is once, few, many, or a class for clones that have expanded.

D: TRBD2
J: TRBJ2-7
size: NA
V: TRBV27
CDR3: CASSSTSGTNYEQYF
DNA: TGTGCCAGCAGTTCAACCAGCGGGACTAACTACGAGCAGTACTTC

D: NA
J: TRBJ2-5
size: many
V: TRBV7-2
CDR3: CASSLAQVQETQYF
DNA: TGTGCCAGCAGCTTAGCGCAGGTTCAAGAGACCCAGTACTTC

D: NA
J: TRBJ2-7
size: few
V: TRBV7-9
CDR3: CASSLSTWDEQYF
DNA: TGTGCCAGCAGCCTCTCGACGTGGGACGAGCAGTACTTC

D: NA
J: TRBJ1-2
size: many
V: TRBV12-3/TRBV12-4
CDR3: CASSLRTARIRYTF
DNA: TGTGCCAGCAGCCTACGGACAGCAAGGATCCGCTACACCTTC

D: TRBD2
J: TRBJ2-7
size: NA
V: TRBV30
CDR3: CAWSIMGLAGSREQYF
DNA: TGTGCCTGGAGTATCATGGGACTAGCGGGATCGCGCGAGCAGTACTTC

D: NA
J: TRBJ1-5
size: NA
V: TRBV6-2/TRBV6-3
CDR3: CASSRVDNQPQHF
DNA: TGTGCCAGCAGCCGGGTTGACAATCAGCCCCAGCATTTT

D: NA
J: TRBJ2-1
size: many
V: TRBV2
CDR3: CASSEVNYPLNEQFF
DNA: TGTGCCAGCAGTGAAGTAAACTATCCTCTCAATGAGCAGTTCTTC

D: NA
J: TRBJ2-7
size: NA
V: TRBV27
CDR3: CASRLQGTHEQYF
DNA: TGTGCCAGCAGGCTACAGGGAACCCACGAGCAGTACTTC

D: NA
J: TRBJ2-2
size: NA
V: TRBV5-5
CDR3: CASSPGHPNTGELFF
DNA: TGTGCCAGCAGCCCGGGACACCCCAACACCGGGGAGCTGTTTTTT

D: NA
J: TRBJ2-3
size: few
V: TRBV6-5
CDR3: CASSYMRAGTDTQYF
DNA: TGTGCCAGCAGTTATATGCGGGCCGGCACAGATACGCAGTATTTT

D: TRBD1
J: TRBJ1-2
size: few
V: TRBV2
CDR3: CASMGQGTYGYTF
DNA: TGTGCCAGCATGGGACAGGGGACCTATGGCTACACCTTC

D: NA
J: TRBJ1-1
size: many
V: TRBV12-3/TRBV12-4
CDR3: CASSLKLGNTEAFF
DNA: TGTGCCAGCAGTCTAAAACTAGGGAACACTGAAGCTTTCTTT

D: TRBD2
J: TRBJ2-1
size: NA
V: TRBV6-1
CDR3: CASSALADSYNEQFF
DNA: TGTGCCAGCAGTGCGCTAGCGGACTCCTACAATGAGCAGTTCTTC

D: NA
J: TRBJ1-4
size: few
V: TRBV9
CDR3: CASRGEDEGEKLFF
DNA: TGTGCCAGCAGGGGGGAGGACGAAGGGGAAAAACTGTTTTTT

D: NA
J: TRBJ1-6
size: many
V: TRBV28
CDR3: CASRLTDFGAANSPLHF
DNA: TGTGCCAGCAGACTTACCGATTTCGGGGCAGCTAATTCACCCCTCCACTTT

D: NA
J: TRBJ1-2
size: many
V: TRBV2
CDR3: CASSDPVAANGYTF
DNA: TGTGCCAGCAGTGATCCCGTGGCGGCAAATGGCTACACCTTC

D: NA
J: TRBJ1-1
size: NA
V: TRBV20-1
CDR3: CSARGRESNTEAFF
DNA: TGCAGTGCTAGGGGGCGAGAAAGTAACACTGAAGCTTTCTTT

D: NA
J: TRBJ2-2
size: NA
V: TRBV6-9
CDR3: CASSYTRRGLNTGELFF
DNA: TGTGCCAGCAGTTACACCAGACGGGGGTTGAACACCGGGGAGCTGTTTTTT

D: NA
J: TRBJ2-7
size: many
V: TRBV6-5
CDR3: CASSYSPAAEQYF
DNA: TGTGCCAGCAGTTACTCTCCAGCGGCCGAGCAGTACTTC

D: NA
J: TRBJ1-1
size: NA
V: TRBV25-1
CDR3: CASSEWGKNTEAFF
DNA: TGTGCCAGCAGTGAATGGGGGAAGAACACTGAAGCTTTCTTT

D: TRBD2
J: TRBJ2-7
size: NA
V: TRBV19
CDR3: CASASLAGGVLTYEQYF
DNA: TGTGCCAGTGCTTCACTAGCGGGAGGGGTCCTAACCTACGAGCAGTACTTC

D: NA
J: TRBJ2-3
size: few
V: TRBV18
CDR3: CASSPPDGYRKTDTQYF
DNA: TGTGCCAGCTCACCACCGGATGGGTACCGCAAAACAGATACGCAGTATTTT

D: TRBD2
J: TRBJ2-3
size: NA
V: TRBV9
CDR3: CASSVTGGTSQTQYF
DNA: TGTGCCAGCAGCGTAACGGGGGGTACTAGCCAAACGCAGTATTTT

D: TRBD2
J: TRBJ2-5
size: NA
V: TRBV7-9
CDR3: CASSVAGGALETQYF
DNA: TGTGCCAGCAGCGTAGCGGGGGGAGCGTTGGAGACCCAGTACTTC

D: NA
J: TRBJ1-1
size: many
V: TRBV2
CDR3: CASHLAKTQAFF
DNA: TGTGCCAGCCACCTCGCGAAAACCCAAGCTTTCTTT

D: NA
J: TRBJ1-2
size: few
V: TRBV20-1
CDR3: CSAPPTVPANYGYTF
DNA: TGCAGTGCTCCCCCGACAGTTCCAGCTAACTATGGCTACACCTTC

D: NA
J: TRBJ2-7
size: NA
V: TRBV5-1
CDR3: CASSLADSPSYEQYF
DNA: TGCGCCAGCAGCTTGGCCGACAGCCCCTCCTACGAGCAGTACTTC

D: NA
J: TRBJ2-3
size: NA
V: TRBV3-1
CDR3: CASSLPGNTQYF
DNA: TGTGCCAGCAGCCTTCCCGGGAATACGCAGTATTTT

D: TRBD2
J: TRBJ2-7
size: NA
V: TRBV29-1
CDR3: CSVYSGRSYEQYF
DNA: TGCAGCGTATATAGCGGGAGATCCTACGAGCAGTACTTC

D: TRBD1
J: TRBJ1-5
size: many
V: TRBV19
CDR3: CASRATGVQPQHF
DNA: TGTGCCAGCCGGGCGACAGGGGTTCAGCCCCAGCATTTT

D: TRBD1
J: TRBJ1-5
size: many
V: TRBV27
CDR3: CASASTGGNQPQHF
DNA: TGTGCCAGCGCTTCGACAGGGGGCAATCAGCCCCAGCATTTT

D: NA
J: TRBJ2-2
size: NA
V: TRBV6-5
CDR3: CASSYSTSGPSTGELFF
DNA: TGTGCCAGCAGTTACTCGACTTCTGGTCCCTCTACCGGGGAGCTGTTTTTT

D: TRBD2
J: TRBJ2-3
size: many
V: TRBV27
CDR3: CASSLSPSGRVDTQYF
DNA: TGTGCCAGCAGTTTATCGCCTAGCGGGAGGGTGGATACGCAGTATTTT

D: NA
J: TRBJ2-1
size: many
V: TRBV5-1
CDR3: CASAGQSYNEQFF
DNA: TGCGCCAGCGCGGGACAGAGCTACAATGAGCAGTTCTTC

D: TRBD1
J: TRBJ2-7
size: many
V: TRBV10-3
CDR3: CAISPRTGVHEQYF
DNA: TGTGCCATCAGCCCACGGACAGGAGTCCACGAGCAGTACTTC

D: NA
J: TRBJ1-1
size: many
V: TRBV6-5
CDR3: CASSYPRGSFSEAFF
DNA: TGTGCCAGCAGTTACCCTCGCGGCTCTTTTTCTGAAGCTTTCTTT

D: NA
J: TRBJ2-5
size: NA
V: TRBV15
CDR3: CATSQSVVPGEETLYF
DNA: TGTGCCACCAGTCAAAGCGTAGTACCAGGGGAAGAGACCCTGTACTTC

D: TRBD2
J: TRBJ2-5
size: many
V: TRBV3-1
CDR3: CASSTAGGRETQYF
DNA: TGTGCCAGCAGTACCGCGGGAGGGCGGGAGACCCAGTACTTC

D: NA
J: TRBJ2-7
size: few
V: TRBV28
CDR3: CASLDRYSYEQYF
DNA: TGTGCCAGCCTGGACAGATACTCCTACGAGCAGTACTTC

D: NA
J: TRBJ1-6
size: few
V: TRBV24-1
CDR3: CATSDGSYNSPLHF
DNA: TGTGCCACCAGTGATGGAAGCTATAATTCACCCCTCCACTTT

D: TRBD2
J: TRBJ2-7
size: NA
V: TRBV6-1
CDR3: CASSPGLAGLTEQYF
DNA: TGTGCCAGCAGCCCTGGTCTAGCGGGTTTAACTGAGCAGTACTTC

D: TRBD1
J: TRBJ2-7
size: many
V: TRBV11-2
CDR3: CASSTKPGQDYEQYF
DNA: TGTGCCAGCAGCACGAAACCGGGACAGGACTACGAGCAGTACTTC